This T cell receptor (beta chain) comes out of a study of T cell responses to AZD1222 COVID-19 vaccine. Trimming removed 5 bases from V and 3 bases from J, with 13 bases in between. This CDR3 region has 14 residues. Per germline, CDR1 SEHNR and CDR2 FQNEAQ (reference sequence). Findings and limits, study-wide: Along spike, vaccine-associated CD4 TCRs were found throughout, with dominance at 160-218 and 743-854.

Points on this clone: No antigen is known for it.

The repertoire was sequenced with immunoSEQ multiplex PCR; TCRdb's copy has only in-frame clones and lacks some. This sample yields about 140,000 clones, of which 70% to 90% are seen a single time; 1.9% belongs to the top ten. This TCR was recovered from an adult in good health. The input for sequencing was peripheral blood, taken on day 0 of AZD1222 vaccination. The chain combines TRBV7-9 with TRBJ1-1; unclear D gene. DNA for the CDR3: TGTGCCAGCAGCCAAATCGGACGGTACACTGAAGCTTTCTTT. Translation gives CASSQIGRYTEAFF.